Reported below is one T cell receptor beta chain. The data were obtained in a study of blood T cell repertoires in COVID-19. Study-wide background: Sites across the United States, Italy and Spain contributed samples from acute and convalescent COVID-19. PBMCs, B-cell-depleted T cells, or T cells provided the cDNA or gDNA that made up the material.

Some clones are missing from TCRdb's copy, which holds only in-frame ones; the method was immunoSEQ multiplex PCR. The table records nearly 350,000 clones, 88% of them present only once. V gave up 1 base and J gave up 7 bases; unmatched junction bases: 1. The CDR3 sequence is 13 residues long. The source is a woman aged 70-85 years with COVID-19, enrolled during active disease. The sample consisted of peripheral blood. The chain has TRBV12-3 or TRBV12-4 and TRBJ2-1, with 7 bases fitting TRBD2. The DNA of the CDR3 is TGTGCCAGCAGTTTAGGGGGAGGGAATGAGCAGTTCTTC. Translated: CASSLGGGNEQFF.